The clone carrying this TCR beta chain was seen at least ten times. Antigen specificity is unknown. The data belong to a study of spatial heterogeneity in lung cancer. Study conclusions and caveats: At resection, ubiquitous expanded tumor TCRs appeared in blood more than at follow-up.

Each molecule of TCR cDNA was tagged with one unique molecular identifier. TCRdb fed the 5' RACE reads into MiXCR, producing one record per CDR3 protein. This repertoire shows some 78,000 distinct CDR3 sequences, approximately 8% found once; its top ten account for under 8%. The trim removed 3 bases at V and 9 bases at J, leaving 15 bases unmatched. The CDR3 contains 17 residues. CDR1 KGHDR and CDR2 SFDVKD come from the germline V gene. The sample's time point: sample taken at primary tumor resection. The sequenced material consisted of unsorted whole RNA from tumor, nontumor lung or frozen PBMC. This TCR was sampled from a male donor with early-stage non-small cell lung cancer. Specimen: PBMCs, collected at surgery. V gene TRBV24-1 combines with J gene TRBJ2-1, with 8 bases identical to TRBD1. DNA of the CDR3: TGTGCCACCAGTGATGCCCCAGGGGGCGATAGGACCGGTGAGCAGTTCTTC. It is translated as CATSDAPGGDRTGEQFF.